The present entry profiles one T cell receptor (beta chain) with its context. Participants spanned ages roughly 18 to 90 years and resided in 20 to 30 US areas. Recovered status applied to Cohort 3 donors who had two consecutive negative PCRs. It also applied to those with clearance or with symptom resolution. Clones were sequenced by immunoSEQ multiplex PCR, and TCRdb holds only the in-frame ones, with some missing. The sample lists over 130,000 clones, 75% to 80% occurring once. This entry is derived from a study of blood T cell repertoires in COVID-19. CDR1 is SNHLY, CDR2 FYNNEI, per germline. Trimming removed 3 bases from V and 9 bases from J; junction bases left unmatched: 4. The CDR3 length is 15 residues.

Sequenced: PBMCs or T cells enriched from blood (not recorded which). This chain joins TRBV2 and TRBJ2-1, with TRBD2 identical over 14 bases. The TCR originated in a woman between 50 and 59 years old who had recovered from COVID-19. This chain's CDR3 is CASSDRLAGGGEQFF. Here the CDR3 DNA reads TGTGCCAGCAGTGACAGACTAGCGGGAGGGGGTGAGCAGTTCTTC.